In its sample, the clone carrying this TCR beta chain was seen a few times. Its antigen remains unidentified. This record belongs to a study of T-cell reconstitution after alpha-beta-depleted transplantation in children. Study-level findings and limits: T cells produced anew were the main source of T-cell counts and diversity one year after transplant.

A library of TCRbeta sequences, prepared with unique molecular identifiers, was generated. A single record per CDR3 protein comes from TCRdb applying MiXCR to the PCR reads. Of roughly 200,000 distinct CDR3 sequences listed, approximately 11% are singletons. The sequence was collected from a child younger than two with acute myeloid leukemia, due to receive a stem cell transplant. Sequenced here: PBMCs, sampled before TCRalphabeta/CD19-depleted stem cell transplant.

The CDR3 DNA reads as TGTGCCAGCAGTTACGGGCCGCCGGGAGATCTCGATGAGCAGTTCTTC. Translation: CASSYGPPGDLDEQFF. The chain carries TRBV6-2 or TRBV6-3 and TRBJ2-1; TRBD2 might be the D (6 bases). This CDR3 spans 16 amino acids. Germline V CDR1 and CDR2: MNHEY, SVGEGT. The V and J ends lost 2 bases and 8 bases respectively, with 19 bases between them.